The 14 T cell receptor beta chains in this list originate from one sample, sequenced in a study of blood T cell repertoires in COVID-19. Generated by immunoSEQ multiplex PCR, the TCRdb table keeps only in-frame clones and is missing some. The repertoire holds 200,000 to 300,000 clones, with approximately 86% as singletons. Sequenced sample: peripheral blood. All receptors come from a woman aged 60 to 75 with active or convalescent COVID-19.

The J gene is TRBJ2-7, the V gene TRBV7-8, with D maybe TRBD2 (7 bases). The CDR3 runs to 18 residues. Germline V gene sequence: CDR1 SGHVS, CDR2 FQNEAQ. The ends were cut back, 1 base at V and 2 bases at J, with 21 bases in the middle. The CDR3, as DNA: TGTGCCAGCAGCTTAGGGGGGGGCGCCTGGACTCCACCCTACGAGCAGTACTTC. Translated: CASSLGGGAWTPPYEQYF.

The genes are TRBV19 and TRBJ2-1; 7 nucleotides match TRBD2. CDR1 and CDR2 from the germline V gene are LNHDA and SQIVND (reference sequence). The CDR3 has 15 residues. The junction had 10 bases not matched to a gene; V was cut back by 4 bases and J by 7 bases. The CDR3 bases are TGTGCCAGTAGTAGACTAGTGGGGGGGTTGAATGAGCAGTTCTTC. It translates to CASSRLVGGLNEQFF.

The chain combines TRBV18 with TRBJ2-1; TRBD1 matches at 7 bases. Germline loops: CDR1 KGHSH, CDR2 LQKENI. Trimming took 6 bases from V and 0 from J; bases not matched to a gene: 8. The CDR3 runs 16 residues. For the CDR3, the DNA is TGTGCCAGCTCCCCTTCACAGGGGCCCTCCTACAATGAGCAGTTCTTC. Its protein is CASSPSQGPSYNEQFF.

In DNA, the CDR3 is TGTGCCAGTAGTCTCCGGGACAGGGGGCAAGTTGGCTACACCTTC. The encoded protein is CASSLRDRGQVGYTF. The chain combines TRBV19 with TRBJ1-2; 12 positions agree with TRBD1. Looked up from germline, CDR1 is LNHDA and CDR2 is SQIVND (reference sequence). V lost 5 bases to trimming and J lost 7 bases; unmatched junction nucleotides: 8. There are 15 residues in the CDR3.

This chain uses TRBV27 with TRBJ2-4; 12 bases agree with TRBD2. V trimming: 5 bases; J trimming: 0 bases; junction bases outside the gene matches: 8. Germline CDR1 reads MNHEY; CDR2 reads SMNVEV (reference sequence). The CDR3 loop spans 18 amino acids. The CDR3 sequence: CASSGASGREGAKNIQYF. The CDR3 nucleotides are TGTGCCAGCAGTGGGGCTAGCGGGAGGGAGGGAGCCAAAAACATTCAGTACTTC.

The chain joins TRBV5-1 to TRBJ2-2; 8 bases are a match to TRBD1. The CDR3 covers 15 residues. The V and J ends lost 4 bases and 8 bases, in that order; junction bases with no gene match: 10. Germline CDR1 reads SGHRS; CDR2 reads YFSETQ. The DNA for the CDR3 is TGCGCCAGCAGCAGACAGGGACAGGAAGAAGGGGAGCTGTTTTTT. This translates into CASSRQGQEEGELFF.

V gene TRBV10-2 combines with J gene TRBJ1-6; D perhaps matches TRBD1 (6 bases). CDR3 size: 18 residues. CDR1 and CDR2 from the germline V gene are WSHSY and SAAADI. V lost 6 bases and J lost 0, with 18 bases in between. Written as DNA, the CDR3 is TGCGCCAGCAGGGGCAGGGGATATGAAAGCTCCTATAATTCACCCCTCCACTTT. It is translated as CASRGRGYESSYNSPLHF.

This chain connects TRBV19 to TRBJ2-2; 7 bases match TRBD1. CDR3 length: 12 residues. V dropped 10 bases and J dropped 6; count of bases not matched to a gene: 5. Germline V gene lookup returns CDR1 LNHDA and CDR2 SQIVND (reference sequence). CDR3 bases: TGTGCCACTATCACAGGGGCCGGGGAGCTGTTTTTT. Amino acid sequence: CATITGAGELFF.

The chain combines TRBV9 with TRBJ2-5; 8 bases match TRBD2. Germline V gene lookup returns CDR1 SGDLS and CDR2 YYNGEE. CDR3 length equals 14 residues. V lost 2 bases and J lost 1; bases outside the gene matches: 1. The CDR3 loop reads CASSVAGGQETQYF. The CDR3 coding sequence is TGTGCCAGCAGCGTGGCGGGGGGCCAAGAGACCCAGTACTTC.

V usage is TRBV6-2 or TRBV6-3 and J usage is TRBJ1-6; D possibly corresponds to TRBD1 (5 bases). This CDR3 is 13 amino acids long. Germline CDR1 MNHEY, CDR2 SVGEGT. The V gene lost 2 bases and the J gene lost 10 bases, with 9 bases spanning the gap. CDR3 protein: CASSYGGGSPLHF. The CDR3 DNA sequence: TGTGCCAGCAGTTACGGGGGGGGATCACCCCTCCACTTT.

The genes are TRBV4-2 and TRBJ2-2; 7 nucleotides align to TRBD2. The CDR3 spans 17 residues. CDR1 and CDR2 from the germline V gene are LGHNA and YNFKEQ. V was clipped by 0 bases and J by 6 bases; unmatched bases: 10. The CDR3 DNA reads TGTGCCAGCAGCCAAGATTTGGCGGGAGTAGTGGCCGGGGAGCTGTTTTTT. It codes for CASSQDLAGVVAGELFF.

The rearrangement uses TRBV7-9 and TRBJ1-6; the match to TRBD1 covers 9 bases. From germline, CDR1 is SEHNR and CDR2 FQNEAQ (reference sequence). CDR3 length equals 16 residues. The V and J ends lost 5 bases and 5 bases, in that order; junction bases with no gene match: 7. The CDR3 loop reads CASSHPGTGHNSPLHF. The CDR3 bases are TGTGCCAGCAGCCATCCCGGGACAGGGCATAATTCACCCCTCCACTTT.

Of note for this clone: Other DNA sequences within the sample encode an identical CDR3. The rearrangement uses TRBV3-1 (or the pseudogene TRBV3-2) and TRBJ2-1, with D hard to call. Trimming cost V 1 base and J 10 bases, with 5 bases left between them. Germline CDR1 is LGHDT and CDR2 is YNNKEL (reference sequence). The CDR3 contains 11 residues. The CDR3 DNA reads TGTGCCAGCAGCCAAGGCGGAGAGCAGTTCTTC. Protein product: CASSQGGEQFF.

The rearrangement uses TRBV19 and TRBJ1-2, with D perhaps matching TRBD1 (5 bases). CDR1 and CDR2 from the germline V gene are LNHDA and SQIVND (reference sequence). The V end was cut by 7 bases, the J end by 1 base, with 13 bases between. The CDR3 covers 14 residues. CDR3: CASTVRGSNYGYTF. The CDR3 DNA reads as TGTGCCAGTACCGTAAGGGGCAGTAACTATGGCTACACCTTC.